Listed below are T cell receptor beta chains from one sample, sequenced in a study of cytomegalovirus exposure and HLA in healthy donors. Method: immunoSEQ multiplex PCR; TCRdb's copy keeps in-frame clones and lacks some. Its table lists about 210,000 clones. The sequenced material came from PBMCs. These receptors were taken from a woman aged 30 to 39 in good health and CMV-seropositive. Each CDR3 is given with its conserved first and last residue. The order of the fields is CDR3 protein, V gene.

CDR3: CASRKTGKTYNSPLHF; V: TRBV28
CDR3: CASSPLDRHNEQFF; V: TRBV10-1
CDR3: CASSLVSSTEAFF; V: TRBV7-9
CDR3: CASSLASGEGLSNQPQHF; V: TRBV11-3
CDR3: CASSLERTGGYGAFF; V: TRBV19
CDR3: CASSRASKRAQAFF; V: TRBV7-2
CDR3: CASSPTGTGDGYTF; V: TRBV18
CDR3: CASSQAEVYSNQPQHF; V: TRBV4-1
CDR3: CASARTPDRGVLAFF; V: TRBV6-5
CDR3: CASSLSGNTGELFF; V: TRBV5-5
CDR3: CASSYWGTATNYGYTF; V: TRBV6-5
CDR3: CATSRVPTAEGNQPQHF; V: TRBV15
CDR3: CASGDRASPYEQYF; V: TRBV27
CDR3: CASSATSGSNEQYF; V: TRBV9
CDR3: CASSLGAEAFF; V: TRBV2
CDR3: CASQPDRVNTEAFF; V: TRBV19
CDR3: CASSLTGNHEQYF; V: TRBV5-1
CDR3: CASRPGLADVYNEQFF; V: TRBV11-2
CDR3: CASSLSQGAWETQYF; V: TRBV27
CDR3: CASRGPERNTEAFF; V: TRBV6-5
CDR3: CASSSQANTEAFF; V: TRBV19
CDR3: CASSQRGDFAASYNEQFF; V: TRBV7-2
CDR3: CASSIVGSSGNTIYF; V: TRBV19
CDR3: CASSSEGAGYGYTF; V: TRBV5-1
CDR3: CASSSRSSGNTIYF; V: TRBV27
CDR3: CASSLGAGNEQFF; V: TRBV5-1
CDR3: CASSLEESEAFF; V: TRBV7-9
CDR3: CASSPQTGRMNTEAFF; V: TRBV18
CDR3: CASSLGLMNTEAFF; V: TRBV27
CDR3: CASSLWTGDAYGYTF; V: TRBV7-2
CDR3: CASSAWDSNYEQYF; V: TRBV6-5
CDR3: CASSQGDGSSYEQYF; V: TRBV18
CDR3: CASRRAGEQYF; V: TRBV25-1
CDR3: CASNTQLGDNEQYF; V: TRBV6-1
CDR3: CASSLDSWNYEQYF; V: TRBV6-5
CDR3: CASSLGQGGYEQYF; V: TRBV5-1
CDR3: CASRITGLAGPRDTQYF; V: TRBV4-2
CDR3: CASSESGAVNTEAFF; V: TRBV10-1
CDR3: CASSGDNGNTIYF; V: TRBV9
CDR3: CASAGTGGTEAFF; V: TRBV6-5
CDR3: CATRSPYEQYF; V: TRBV6-5
CDR3: CASSLEGVAGGHKAETQYF; V: TRBV11-2
CDR3: CASAVSGTPEGTQYF; V: TRBV27
CDR3: CASSPFRAPNTEAFF; V: TRBV9
CDR3: CASSEEVLEGYNEQFF; V: TRBV6-1
CDR3: CASSRSGRFDEQYF; V: TRBV6-5
CDR3: CASSPGPPPEKLFF; V: TRBV7-6
CDR3: CASSLAQGRFSDTQYF; V: TRBV5-4
CDR3: CASSPLTGTGGYTQYF; V: TRBV4-1
CDR3: CASSPQGVEDTQYF; V: TRBV18
CDR3: CASSNAGTSGDNEQFF; V: TRBV28
CDR3: CASSFTANTEAFF; V: TRBV5-6
CDR3: CASSLSTITQEYF; V: TRBV5-4
CDR3: CASSLGGRAWETQYF; V: TRBV7-6
CDR3: CASSQGWLAGGYNEQFF; V: TRBV4-2
CDR3: CASSVTWTSGIYEQFF; V: TRBV2
CDR3: CASGTTQETQYF; V: TRBV2
CDR3: CARSQDIGRGDEQFF; V: TRBV4-3
CDR3: CASSLVGSPNNQPQHF; V: TRBV7-2
CDR3: CASSARVVGNTIYF; V: TRBV7-9